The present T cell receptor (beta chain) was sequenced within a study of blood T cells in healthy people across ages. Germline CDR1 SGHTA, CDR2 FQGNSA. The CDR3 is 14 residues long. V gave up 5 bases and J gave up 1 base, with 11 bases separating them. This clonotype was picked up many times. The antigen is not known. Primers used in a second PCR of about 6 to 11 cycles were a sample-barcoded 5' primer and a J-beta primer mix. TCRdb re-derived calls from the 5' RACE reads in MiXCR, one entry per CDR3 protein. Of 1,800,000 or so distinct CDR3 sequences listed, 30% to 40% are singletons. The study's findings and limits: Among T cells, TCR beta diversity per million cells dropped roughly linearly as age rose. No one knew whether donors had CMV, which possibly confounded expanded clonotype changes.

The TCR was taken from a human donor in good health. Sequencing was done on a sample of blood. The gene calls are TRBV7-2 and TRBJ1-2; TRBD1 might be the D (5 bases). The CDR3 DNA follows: TGTGCCAGCAGCCAGGGACTGGTTAACTATGGCTACACCTTC. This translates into CASSQGLVNYGYTF. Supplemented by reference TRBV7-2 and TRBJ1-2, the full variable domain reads GAGVSQSPSNKVTEKGKDVELRCDPISGHTALYWYRQSLGQGLEFLIYFQGNSAPDKSGLPSDRFSAERTGGSVSTLTIQRTQQEDSAVYLCASSQGLVNYGYTFGSGTRLTVV.